Shown below are 14 T cell receptor beta chains from a single sample sequenced in a study of metastatic and nonmetastatic thyroid tumors. With MiXCR, TCRdb reprocessed the PCR reads. The sample has roughly 4,000 clones, about 33% seen once; the top ten hold less than 60%. Patients had received no treatment of any kind before thyroid surgery. The sample was adjacent normal tissue. The receptors come from a male donor with papillary thyroid cancer or a benign thyroid nodule (not recorded which). Some clones in this sample may be carry-over from other donors' samples.

This CDR3 reads CASSFGRRYEKLFF. CDR3 DNA: TGTGCCAGCAGCTTCGGGAGGCGATATGAAAAACTGTTTTTT. The chain joins TRBV5-5 to TRBJ1-4, with unresolved D. Germline values: CDR1 SGHKS, CDR2 YYEKEE (reference sequence). V was cut by 2 bases and J by 6 bases, with 11 bases left in between. The CDR3 contains 14 residues. The full variable domain, completed using reference TRBV5-5 and TRBJ1-4, is DAGVTQSPTHLIKTRGQQVTLRCSPISGHKSVSWYQQVLGQGPQFIFQYYEKEERGRGNFPDRFSARQFPNYSSELNVNALLLGDSALYLCASSFGRRYEKLFFGSGTQLSVL.

This clone is judged large (0.1 to 1%). This sequence joins TRBV20-1 and TRBJ1-2; a weak D match, TRBD1 (6 bases). The germline gives CDR1 DFQATT, CDR2 SNEGSKA (reference sequence). This CDR3 is 14 amino acids long. V lost 5 bases, J lost 1 base, and 14 bases lay in between. The CDR3 DNA is TGCAGTGCTCCAGGACAGTTTGATAACTATGGCTACACCTTC. Amino acid sequence: CSAPGQFDNYGYTF.

The V and J genes are TRBV9 and TRBJ2-3; D remains unclear. Germline V gene data show CDR1 as SGDLS and CDR2 as YYNGEE. Between the trimmed V and J ends, which lost 0 bases and 10 bases, there was a span of 18 bases. The CDR3 has 15 amino acids. CDR3 in amino acids: CASSVGVTPPVSQYF. In DNA form, the CDR3 reads TGTGCCAGCAGCGTAGGGGTGACCCCCCCGGTTTCGCAGTATTTT.

This chain connects TRBV6-1 to TRBJ1-2, with a weak D call TRBD1 (5 bases). The germline V and J ends were trimmed by 1 base and 5 bases, with 14 bases remaining between them. In germline, CDR1 is MNHNS, CDR2 SASEGT. CDR3 length: 15 residues. The CDR3 spells CASSEGQRIGYGYTF. The DNA of the CDR3 is TGTGCCAGCAGTGAAGGACAGCGAATCGGATATGGCTACACCTTC.

The chain recombines TRBV6-1 with TRBJ2-2; perhaps TRBD1 as D (6 bases). Per the germline V gene, CDR1 is MNHNS and CDR2 is SASEGT. The CDR3 length is 13 residues. V shed 9 bases and J shed 4 bases, with 12 bases lying between them. This CDR3 reads CASFRGGTGELFF. The CDR3 DNA sequence: TGTGCCAGTTTTAGAGGGGGCACCGGGGAGCTGTTTTTT.

The table lists this clone with a few counts. V usage is TRBV6-2 or TRBV6-3 and J usage is TRBJ2-1; 10 nucleotides agree with TRBD2. The length of the CDR3 is 15 residues. Unmatched junction bases numbered 11, after V lost 7 bases and J lost 8 bases. Germline V CDR1 and CDR2: MNHEY, SVGEGT. CDR3 sequence (DNA): TGTGCCAGCATAAGGTCTAGCGGGAGTCTCGATGAGCAGTTCTTC. It specifies CASIRSSGSLDEQFF.

This chain connects TRBV19 to TRBJ1-1; the match to TRBD1 covers 7 bases. Germline V lookup: CDR1 LNHDA, CDR2 SQIVND (reference sequence). CDR3 length: 16 amino acids. With 6 bases clipped from V and 1 base from J, the junction kept 11 bases outside the gene matches. The CDR3 region has the DNA TGTGCCAGTAGGGCAGTACAGGGGAAGCAGAACACTGAAGCTTTCTTT. Protein: CASRAVQGKQNTEAFF.

This clone was seen a handful of times. The chain carries TRBV19 and TRBJ2-1; D is uncertain. Trimming left V 5 bases short and J 8 bases short, with 13 bases between. This CDR3 is 13 amino acids long. Looked up from germline, CDR1 is LNHDA and CDR2 is SQIVND (reference sequence). In DNA form, the CDR3 reads TGTGCCAGTAGTCCTGCTCCAGCCTATGAGCAGTTCTTC. This encodes CASSPAPAYEQFF. The full variable domain, its missing parts supplied by reference TRBV19 and TRBJ2-1, is DGGITQSPKYLFRKEGQNVTLSCEQNLNHDAMYWYRQDPGQGLRLIYYSQIVNDFQKGDIAEGYSVSREKKESFPLTVTSAQKNPTAFYLCASSPAPAYEQFFGPGTRLTVL.

This clone was found a few times. The chain carries TRBV6-1 and TRBJ2-7; 12 nucleotides match TRBD2. J gave up 4 bases and V 7 bases, and 14 bases lay outside the gene matches. The CDR3 consists of 17 residues. The germline gives CDR1 MNHNS, CDR2 SASEGT. CDR3 coding DNA: TGTGCCAGCACCCCCTTCCTGACTAGCGGGAGTGCTTACGAGCAGTACTTC. It specifies CASTPFLTSGSAYEQYF.

This clone was counted only a few times. V is TRBV6-1 and J is TRBJ1-4; 7 bases map to TRBD1. This CDR3 comprises 16 residues. Trimming cost V 4 bases and J 8 bases; bases outside gene matches: 13. Germline V gene sequence: CDR1 MNHNS, CDR2 SASEGT. The CDR3 DNA follows: TGTGCCAGCAGTGCCGGGACAGTTCTTCAGTGGGAAAAACTGTTTTTT. Its protein is CASSAGTVLQWEKLFF.

This clone was seen ten or more times. The gene calls are TRBV19 and TRBJ1-5; D gene unclear. V lost 4 bases and J 0 bases, leaving 7 bases between the germline ends. The CDR3 has 14 amino acids. CDR1 and CDR2 (germline): LNHDA, SQIVND (reference sequence). DNA for the CDR3: TGTGCCAGTAGTACCCCGGATAGCAATCAGCCCCAGCATTTT. It codes for CASSTPDSNQPQHF.

This clone appeared a few times. This rearrangement joins TRBV6-2 or TRBV6-3 to TRBJ2-1; D might be TRBD2 (6 bases). Trimming cost V 10 bases and J 2 bases, with 18 bases left between them. Germline V gene sequence: CDR1 MNHEY, CDR2 SVGEGT. The CDR3 has 15 residues. As DNA, the CDR3 is TGTGCCACCAGACGCGGGACGGATACCTACAATGAGCAGTTCTTC. This encodes CATRRGTDTYNEQFF.

V is TRBV6-5 and J is TRBJ2-5; unclear D gene. The CDR3 runs to 16 residues. V was cut by 0 bases and J by 5 bases, with 16 bases left in between. Per germline, CDR1 MNHEY and CDR2 SVGAGI. The CDR3, as DNA: TGTGCCAGCAGTTACTCCATATCTAGTGGATTGGAGACCCAGTACTTC. This codes for CASSYSISSGLETQYF.

The rearrangement uses TRBV20-1 and TRBJ2-5, with 11 bases identical to TRBD2. Trimming cost V 7 bases and J 5 bases; bases outside gene matches: 6. Germline values: CDR1 DFQATT, CDR2 SNEGSKA (reference sequence). The CDR3 runs to 13 residues. CDR3 amino acids: CSVTSGRGETQYF. Here the CDR3 DNA reads TGCAGTGTAACTAGCGGGAGAGGGGAGACCCAGTACTTC.